This T cell receptor (beta chain) emerged from a study of blood T cell repertoires in COVID-19. Whole-study context: From the United States, Italy and Spain came samples of acute and convalescent COVID-19. PBMCs, B-cell-depleted T cells, or T cells provided the cDNA or gDNA that made up the material.

Sequencing used immunoSEQ multiplex PCR; TCRdb keeps in-frame clones, though not all of them. The sample consists of over 200,000 clones, over 75% of them appearing once. A single count supports this clone. Everyone who took part was roughly 18 to 89 years old, and they came from about two dozen US areas. Participants' own reports of clinical history determined their cohort assignment. V lost 5 bases to trimming and J lost 0 bases; unmatched junction nucleotides: 4. The germline gives CDR1 MDHEN, CDR2 SYDVKM. This CDR3 is 15 amino acids long. The sample comprised PBMCs or T cells enriched from blood (not recorded which). The TCR was taken from a woman between 50 and 59 years old who had recovered from COVID-19. This chain joins TRBV28 and TRBJ2-1, with 7 nucleotides matching TRBD2. CDR3 bases: TGTGCCAGCAGTGGCTGGGGGGGCTCCTACAATGAGCAGTTCTTC. This codes for CASSGWGGSYNEQFF.